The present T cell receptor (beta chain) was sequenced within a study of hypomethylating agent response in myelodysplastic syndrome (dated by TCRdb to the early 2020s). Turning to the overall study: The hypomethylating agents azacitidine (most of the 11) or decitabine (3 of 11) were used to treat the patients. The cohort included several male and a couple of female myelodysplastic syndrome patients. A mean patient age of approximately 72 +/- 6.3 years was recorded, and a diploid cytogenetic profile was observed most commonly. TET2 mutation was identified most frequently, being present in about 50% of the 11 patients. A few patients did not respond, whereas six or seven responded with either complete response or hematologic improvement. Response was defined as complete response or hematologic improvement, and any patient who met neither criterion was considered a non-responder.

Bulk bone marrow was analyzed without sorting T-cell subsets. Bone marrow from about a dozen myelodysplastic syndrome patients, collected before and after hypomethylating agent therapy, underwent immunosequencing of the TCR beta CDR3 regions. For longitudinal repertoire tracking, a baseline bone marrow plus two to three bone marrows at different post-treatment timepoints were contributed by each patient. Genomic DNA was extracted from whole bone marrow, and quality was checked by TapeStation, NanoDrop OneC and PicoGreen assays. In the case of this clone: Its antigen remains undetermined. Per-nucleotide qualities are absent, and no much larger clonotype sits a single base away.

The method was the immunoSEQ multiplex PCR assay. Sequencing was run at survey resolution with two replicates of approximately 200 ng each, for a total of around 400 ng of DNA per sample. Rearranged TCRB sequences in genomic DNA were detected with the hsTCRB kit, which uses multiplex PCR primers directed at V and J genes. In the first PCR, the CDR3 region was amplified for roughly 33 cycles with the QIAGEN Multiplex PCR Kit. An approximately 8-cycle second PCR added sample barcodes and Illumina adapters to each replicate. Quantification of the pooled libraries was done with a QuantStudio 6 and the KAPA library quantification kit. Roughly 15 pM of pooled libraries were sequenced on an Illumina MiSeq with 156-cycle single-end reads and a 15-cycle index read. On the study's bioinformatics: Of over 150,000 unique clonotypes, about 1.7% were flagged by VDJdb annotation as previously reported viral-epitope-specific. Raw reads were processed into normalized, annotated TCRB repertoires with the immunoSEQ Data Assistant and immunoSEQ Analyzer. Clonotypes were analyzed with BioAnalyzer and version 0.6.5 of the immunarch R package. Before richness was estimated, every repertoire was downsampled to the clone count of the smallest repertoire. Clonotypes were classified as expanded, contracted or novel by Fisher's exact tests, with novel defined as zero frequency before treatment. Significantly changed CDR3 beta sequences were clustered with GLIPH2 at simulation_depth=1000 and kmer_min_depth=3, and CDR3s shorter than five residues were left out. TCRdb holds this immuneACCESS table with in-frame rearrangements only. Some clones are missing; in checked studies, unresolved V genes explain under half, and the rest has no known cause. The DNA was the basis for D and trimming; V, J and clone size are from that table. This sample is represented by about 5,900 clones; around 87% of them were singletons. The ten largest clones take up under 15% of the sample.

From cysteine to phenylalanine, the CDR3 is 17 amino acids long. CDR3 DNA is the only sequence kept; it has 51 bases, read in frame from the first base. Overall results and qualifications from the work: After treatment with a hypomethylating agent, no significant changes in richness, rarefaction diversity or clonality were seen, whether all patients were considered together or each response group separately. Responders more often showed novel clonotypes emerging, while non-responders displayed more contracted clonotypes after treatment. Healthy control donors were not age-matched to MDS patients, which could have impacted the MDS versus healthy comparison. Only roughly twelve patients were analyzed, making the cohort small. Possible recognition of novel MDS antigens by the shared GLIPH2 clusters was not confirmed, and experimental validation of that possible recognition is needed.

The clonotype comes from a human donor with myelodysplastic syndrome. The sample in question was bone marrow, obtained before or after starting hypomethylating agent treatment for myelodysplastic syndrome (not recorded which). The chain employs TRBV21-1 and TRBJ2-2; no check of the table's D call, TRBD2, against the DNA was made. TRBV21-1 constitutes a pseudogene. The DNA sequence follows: TGTGCCAGCAGCCCGATAGGGGGGGCTGTTGGCACCGGGGAGCTGTTTTTT. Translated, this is CASSPIGGAVGTGELFF.